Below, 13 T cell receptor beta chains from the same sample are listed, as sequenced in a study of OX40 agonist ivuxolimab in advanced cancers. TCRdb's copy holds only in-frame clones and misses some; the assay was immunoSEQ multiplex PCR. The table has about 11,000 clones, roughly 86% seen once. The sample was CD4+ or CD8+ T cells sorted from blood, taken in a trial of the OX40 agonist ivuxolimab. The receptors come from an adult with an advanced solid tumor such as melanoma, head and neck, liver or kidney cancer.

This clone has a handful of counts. The CDR3 DNA sequence: TGCGCCAGCAGCCAAGGCCCGGTTTATAGCAATCAGCCCCAGCATTTT. Its protein product is CASSQGPVYSNQPQHF. The chain has TRBV4-1 and TRBJ1-5, with unresolved D. V dropped 1 base and J dropped 0 bases, with 10 bases sitting between them. Germline CDR1 is MGHRA and CDR2 is YSYEKL. The CDR3 sequence is 16 residues long.

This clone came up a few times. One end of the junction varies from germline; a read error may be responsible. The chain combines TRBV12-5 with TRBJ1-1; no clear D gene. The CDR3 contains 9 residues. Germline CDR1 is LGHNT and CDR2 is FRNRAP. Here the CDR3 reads CRVNTEAFF. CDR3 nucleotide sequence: TGCCGGGTGAACACTGAAGCTTTCTTT. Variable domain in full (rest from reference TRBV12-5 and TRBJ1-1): DARVTQTPRHKVTEMGQEVTMRCQPILGHNTVFWYRQTMMQGLELLAYFRNRAPLDDSGMPKDRFSAEMPDATLATLKIQPSEPRDSAVYFCRVNTEAFFGQGTRLTVV.

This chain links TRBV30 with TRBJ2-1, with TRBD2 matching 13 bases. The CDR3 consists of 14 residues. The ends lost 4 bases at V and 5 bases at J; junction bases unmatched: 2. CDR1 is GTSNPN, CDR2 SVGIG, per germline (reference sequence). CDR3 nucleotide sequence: TGTGCCTGGACTGGACTAGCGGGAGACAATGAGCAGTTCTTC. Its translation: CAWTGLAGDNEQFF.

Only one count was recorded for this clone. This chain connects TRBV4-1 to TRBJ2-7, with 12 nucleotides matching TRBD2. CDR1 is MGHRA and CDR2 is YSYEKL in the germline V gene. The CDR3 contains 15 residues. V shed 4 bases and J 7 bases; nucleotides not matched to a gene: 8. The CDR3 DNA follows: TGCGCCAGCAGCCCCAGACTAGCGGGAGTTTGGGAGCAGTACTTC. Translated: CASSPRLAGVWEQYF.

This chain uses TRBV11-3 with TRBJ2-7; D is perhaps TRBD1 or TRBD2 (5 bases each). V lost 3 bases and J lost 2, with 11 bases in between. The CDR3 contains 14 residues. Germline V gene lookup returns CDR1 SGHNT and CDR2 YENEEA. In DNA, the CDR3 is TGTGCCAGCAGCTTGACGGGGCAGACCTACGAGCAGTACTTC. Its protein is CASSLTGQTYEQYF.

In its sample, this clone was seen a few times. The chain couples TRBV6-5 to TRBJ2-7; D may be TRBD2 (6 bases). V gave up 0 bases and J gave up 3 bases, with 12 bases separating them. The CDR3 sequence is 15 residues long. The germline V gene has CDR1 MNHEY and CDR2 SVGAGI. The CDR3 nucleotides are TGTGCCAGCAGTTACTCCGGGAGCGAGATCTACGAGCAGTACTTC. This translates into CASSYSGSEIYEQYF.

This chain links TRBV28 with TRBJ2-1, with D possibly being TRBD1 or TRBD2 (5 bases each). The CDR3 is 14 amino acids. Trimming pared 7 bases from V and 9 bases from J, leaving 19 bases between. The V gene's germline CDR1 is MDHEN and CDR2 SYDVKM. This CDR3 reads CASTAVWGLGEQFF. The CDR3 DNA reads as TGTGCCAGCACCGCGGTGTGGGGGTTAGGTGAGCAGTTCTTC.

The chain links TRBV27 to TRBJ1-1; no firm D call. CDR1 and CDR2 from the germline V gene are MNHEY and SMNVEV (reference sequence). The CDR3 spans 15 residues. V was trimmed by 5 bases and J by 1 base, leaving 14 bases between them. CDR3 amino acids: CASSPGPSGNTEAFF. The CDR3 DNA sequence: TGTGCCAGCAGTCCCGGGCCCAGCGGGAACACTGAAGCTTTCTTT.

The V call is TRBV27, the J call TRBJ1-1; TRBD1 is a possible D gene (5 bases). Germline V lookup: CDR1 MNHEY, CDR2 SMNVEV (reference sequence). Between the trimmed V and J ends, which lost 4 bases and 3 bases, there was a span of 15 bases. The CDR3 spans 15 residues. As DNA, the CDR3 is TGTGCCAGCAGTTCCGGCCCCTTGGGGCACACTGAAGCTTTCTTT. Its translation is CASSSGPLGHTEAFF.

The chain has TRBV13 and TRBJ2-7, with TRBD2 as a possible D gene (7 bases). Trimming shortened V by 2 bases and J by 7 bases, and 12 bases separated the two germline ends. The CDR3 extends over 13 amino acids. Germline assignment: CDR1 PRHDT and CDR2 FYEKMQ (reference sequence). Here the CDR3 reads CASSLRGAAEQYF. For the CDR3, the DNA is TGTGCCAGCAGCTTACGGGGGGCGGCAGAGCAGTACTTC.

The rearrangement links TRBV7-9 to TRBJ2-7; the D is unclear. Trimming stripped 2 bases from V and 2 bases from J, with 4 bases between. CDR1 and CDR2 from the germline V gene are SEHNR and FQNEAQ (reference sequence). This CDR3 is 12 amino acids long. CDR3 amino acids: CASSLLPYEQYF. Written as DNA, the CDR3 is TGTGCCAGCAGCTTACTCCCCTACGAGCAGTACTTC. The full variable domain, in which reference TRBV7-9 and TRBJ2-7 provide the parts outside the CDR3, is DTGVSQNPRHKITKRGQNVTFRCDPISEHNRLYWYRQTLGQGPEFLTYFQNEAQLEKSRLLSDRFSAERPKGSFSTLEIQRTEQGDSAMYLCASSLLPYEQYFGPGTRLTVT.

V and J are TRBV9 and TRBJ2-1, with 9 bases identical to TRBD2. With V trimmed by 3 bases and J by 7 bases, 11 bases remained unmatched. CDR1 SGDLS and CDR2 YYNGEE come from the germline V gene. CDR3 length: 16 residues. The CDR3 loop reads CASSESLAGGRNEQFF. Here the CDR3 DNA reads TGTGCCAGCAGCGAATCTCTTGCGGGAGGGCGGAATGAGCAGTTCTTC.

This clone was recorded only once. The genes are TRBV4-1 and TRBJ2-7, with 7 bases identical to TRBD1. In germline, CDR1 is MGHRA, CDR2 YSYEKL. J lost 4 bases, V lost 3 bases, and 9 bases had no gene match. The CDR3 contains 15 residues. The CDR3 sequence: CASSHRTGQIYEQYF. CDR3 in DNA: TGCGCCAGCAGCCATAGGACGGGACAGATATACGAGCAGTACTTC.